A selection of T cell receptor beta chains follows, all from one sample in a study of blood T cell repertoires in COVID-19. TCRdb's copy holds only in-frame clones and misses some; the assay was immunoSEQ multiplex PCR. The sample consists of about 60,000 clones, 87% of them appearing once. Material: peripheral blood. The source is a human donor with acute or convalescent COVID-19. The donor label of this sample is uncertain. CDR3s include the opening cysteine and the closing phenylalanine or tryptophan. A D gene is named only where the DNA matches it firmly. Expanded clones get a size class; other rows say once, few or many, or leave the size out.

d_gene,abundance,j_gene,v_gene,CDR3aa,CDR3nt
TRBD2,NA,TRBJ2-5,TRBV5-6,CASSLSPSGTGGETQYF,TGTGCCAGCAGCTTGTCGCCTAGCGGGACGGGAGGGGAGACCCAGTACTTC
NA,NA,TRBJ1-3,TRBV25-1,CASLHGNTIYF,TGTGCCAGCTTACACGGAAACACCATATATTTT
NA,NA,TRBJ2-2,TRBV7-9,CASRQDTGELFF,TGTGCCAGCAGACAGGACACCGGGGAGCTGTTTTTT
NA,NA,TRBJ1-2,TRBV4-2,CASSQDRDYGYTF,TGTGCCAGCAGCCAAGACAGGGACTATGGCTACACCTTC
NA,NA,TRBJ1-2,TRBV7-2,CASSIPARAGYGYTF,TGTGCCAGCTCTATACCCGCCCGCGCTGGCTATGGCTACACCTTC
NA,NA,TRBJ1-4,TRBV28,CASSLAGKPTNEKLFF,TGTGCCAGTTCCTTGGCGGGAAAACCAACTAATGAAAAACTGTTTTTT
NA,NA,TRBJ1-5,TRBV27,CASSLSGTGQPQHF,TGTGCCAGCAGTTTATCGGGTACAGGACAGCCCCAGCATTTT
NA,once,TRBJ1-2,TRBV12-3/TRBV12-4,CASSFDPLGGYTF,TGTGCCAGCAGTTTTGACCCCCTGGGCGGCTACACCTTC
NA,NA,TRBJ1-5,TRBV3-1/TRBV3-2,CASSQDAGGNQPQHF,TGTGCCAGCAGCCAAGATGCGGGGGGCAATCAGCCCCAGCATTTT
TRBD1,few,TRBJ1-1,TRBV5-1,CASSLQGANTEAFF,TGCGCCAGCAGCCTACAGGGGGCTAATACTGAAGCTTTCTTT